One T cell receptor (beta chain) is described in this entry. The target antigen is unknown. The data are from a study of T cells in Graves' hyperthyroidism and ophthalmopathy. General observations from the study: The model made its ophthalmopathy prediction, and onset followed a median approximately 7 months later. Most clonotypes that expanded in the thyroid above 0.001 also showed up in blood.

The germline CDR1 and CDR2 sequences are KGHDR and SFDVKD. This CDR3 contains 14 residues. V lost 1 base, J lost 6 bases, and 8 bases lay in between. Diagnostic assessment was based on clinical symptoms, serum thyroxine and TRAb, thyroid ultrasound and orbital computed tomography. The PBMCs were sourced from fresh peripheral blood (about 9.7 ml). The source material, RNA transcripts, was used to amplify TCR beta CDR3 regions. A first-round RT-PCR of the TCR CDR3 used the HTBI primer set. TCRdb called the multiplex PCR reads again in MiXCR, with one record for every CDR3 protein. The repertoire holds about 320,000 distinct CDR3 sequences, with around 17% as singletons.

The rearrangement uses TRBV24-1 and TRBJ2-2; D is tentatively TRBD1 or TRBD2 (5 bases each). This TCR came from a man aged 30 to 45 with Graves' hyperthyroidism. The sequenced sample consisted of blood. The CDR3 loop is CATSDFRGAGELFF. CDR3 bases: TGTGCCACCAGTGATTTTCGGGGCGCCGGGGAGCTGTTTTTT.